This T cell receptor (beta chain) originates from a study of shared clonotypes between healthy human individuals. Study-wide points: Even with large depth, rarefaction showed that sorted-subset sequencing was incomplete. When naive CD4 clonotypes were compared across a few donors, around 5% were shared.

CD45RO-negative CD8 cells positively selected for CCR7 made up the naive population, which excluded terminally differentiated effector memory CD45RA+ cells. In the authors' methods: ImmunoSEQ junction-only sequences lacked quality scores, so their filtering differed. Profiling relied on immunoSEQ multiplex PCR, and the TCRdb table lists in-frame clones only, not all of them. From that table come the V and J calls and clone size; the DNA was used to work out D and trimming. This table has about 2.1 million clones, about 93% appearing once. The CDR3 covers 12 residues. V was shortened by 5 bases and J by 1 base, with 5 bases between the two germline ends. Germline V gene lookup returns CDR1 MGHRA and CDR2 YSYEKL. As to this clone: As yet, its antigen is unknown.

This sequence originates from a man between 18 and 29 years old in good health. Some clones in this sample may be carry-over from other donors' samples. V is TRBV4-1 and J is TRBJ1-1, with D unresolved. The source material was naive CD8+ T cells from PBMCs. The CDR3 region is CASSWSNTEAFF. For the CDR3, the DNA is TGCGCCAGCAGCTGGTCGAACACTGAAGCTTTCTTT.